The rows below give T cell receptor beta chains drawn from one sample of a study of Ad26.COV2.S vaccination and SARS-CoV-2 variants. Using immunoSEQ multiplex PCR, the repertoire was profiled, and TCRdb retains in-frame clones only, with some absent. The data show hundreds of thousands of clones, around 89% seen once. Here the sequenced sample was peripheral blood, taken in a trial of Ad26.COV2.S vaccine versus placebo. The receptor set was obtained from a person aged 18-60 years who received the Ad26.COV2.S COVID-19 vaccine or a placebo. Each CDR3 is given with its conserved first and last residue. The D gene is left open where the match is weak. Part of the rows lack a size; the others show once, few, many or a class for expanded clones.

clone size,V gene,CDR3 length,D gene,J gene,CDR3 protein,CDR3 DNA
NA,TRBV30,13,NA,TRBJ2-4,CAWSLVAKNIQYF,TGTGCCTGGAGTCTGGTCGCCAAAAACATTCAGTACTTC
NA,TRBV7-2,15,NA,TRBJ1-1,CASSLATGINTEAFF,TGTGCCAGCAGCTTAGCGACGGGGATAAACACTGAAGCTTTCTTT
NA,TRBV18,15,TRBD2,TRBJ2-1,CASSPTLAGYHEQFF,TGTGCCAGCTCACCAACGCTAGCGGGATACCATGAGCAGTTCTTC
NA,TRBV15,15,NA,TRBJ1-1,CATSRDLGGGTEAFF,TGTGCCACCAGCAGAGATCTGGGAGGGGGCACTGAAGCTTTCTTT
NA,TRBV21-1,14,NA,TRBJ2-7,CASSKDPSKYEQYF,TGTGCCAGCAGCAAAGACCCCAGTAAATACGAGCAGTACTTC
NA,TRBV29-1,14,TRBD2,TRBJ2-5,CSATGTSGKETQYF,TGCAGCGCCACTGGGACTAGCGGGAAAGAGACCCAGTACTTC
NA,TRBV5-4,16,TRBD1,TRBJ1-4,CASSARQGATNEKLFF,TGTGCCAGCAGCGCCCGACAGGGGGCAACTAATGAAAAACTGTTTTTT
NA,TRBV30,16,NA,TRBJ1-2,CAWSTKPGLNNYGYTF,TGTGCCTGGAGCACAAAACCGGGGCTGAATAACTATGGCTACACCTTC
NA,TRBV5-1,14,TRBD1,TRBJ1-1,CASSFRTGNTEAFF,TGCGCCAGCAGCTTTCGGACAGGGAACACTGAAGCTTTCTTT
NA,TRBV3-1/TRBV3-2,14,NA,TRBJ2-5,CASSQNPREETQYF,TGTGCCAGCAGCCAAAACCCCAGGGAAGAGACCCAGTACTTC
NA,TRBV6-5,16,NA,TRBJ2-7,CASSYASGPLSYEQYF,TGTGCCAGCAGTTACGCCTCAGGGCCTCTCTCCTACGAGCAGTACTTC
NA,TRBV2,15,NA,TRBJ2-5,CASSGPNRAGGTQYF,TGTGCCAGCAGTGGGCCGAACAGGGCCGGGGGGACCCAGTACTTC
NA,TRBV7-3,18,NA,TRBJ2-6,CASSTLGGSADGANVLTF,TGTGCCAGCAGCACGTTAGGGGGGTCGGCCGACGGGGCCAACGTCCTGACTTTC
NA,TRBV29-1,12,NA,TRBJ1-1,CSVEEAGSGAFF,TGCAGCGTTGAAGAGGCAGGGTCTGGTGCTTTCTTT
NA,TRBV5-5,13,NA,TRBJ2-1,CASSPTTDNEQFF,TGTGCCAGCAGTCCTACCACAGACAATGAGCAGTTCTTC
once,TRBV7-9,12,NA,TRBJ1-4,CASSRINEKLFF,TGTGCCAGCAGCCGAATTAATGAAAAACTGTTTTTT
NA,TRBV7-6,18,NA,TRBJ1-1,CASSSESSPGPLNTEAFF,TGTGCCAGCAGCTCGGAATCATCGCCCGGACCTTTGAACACTGAAGCTTTCTTT
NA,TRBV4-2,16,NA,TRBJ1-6,CASSQDKAPRDSPLHF,TGTGCCAGCAGCCAAGATAAGGCACCCAGGGATTCACCCCTCCACTTT
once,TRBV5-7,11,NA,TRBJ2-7,CASTWPYEQYF,TGTGCCAGCACGTGGCCCTACGAGCAGTACTTC
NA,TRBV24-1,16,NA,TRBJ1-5,CATSERGAPSNQPQHF,TGTGCCACCAGTGAGAGGGGGGCCCCAAGCAATCAGCCCCAGCATTTT
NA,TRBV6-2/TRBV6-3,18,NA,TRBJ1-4,CASSPTAGSASTNEKLFF,TGTGCCAGCAGTCCCACGGCGGGCAGCGCGTCAACTAATGAAAAACTGTTTTTT
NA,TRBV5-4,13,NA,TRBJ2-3,CASSFSGLDTQYF,TGTGCCAGCAGCTTCTCGGGCCTAGATACGCAGTATTTT
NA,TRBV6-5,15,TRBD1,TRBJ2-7,CASRYQQGSSYEQYF,TGTGCCAGCAGATATCAACAGGGGAGCTCCTACGAGCAGTACTTC
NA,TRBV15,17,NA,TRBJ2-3,CATSRDHGLASTDTQYF,TGTGCCACCAGCAGAGATCATGGGCTAGCGAGCACAGATACGCAGTATTTT
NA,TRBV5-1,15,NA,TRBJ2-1,CASSFQGGSYNEQFF,TGCGCCAGCAGCTTCCAGGGGGGGTCCTACAATGAGCAGTTCTTC
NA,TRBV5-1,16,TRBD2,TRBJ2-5,CASSYGASGGQETQYF,TGCGCCAGCAGCTATGGGGCTAGCGGAGGTCAAGAGACCCAGTACTTC
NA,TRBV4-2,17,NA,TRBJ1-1,CASSQDSIYDMNTEAFF,TGTGCCAGCAGCCAAGATTCGATATATGACATGAACACTGAAGCTTTCTTT
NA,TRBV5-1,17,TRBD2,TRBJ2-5,CASSSLAGEGAWKTQYF,TGCGCCAGCAGCTCACTAGCGGGAGAGGGGGCGTGGAAGACCCAGTACTTC
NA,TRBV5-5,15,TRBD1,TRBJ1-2,CASSLRDRLVYGYTF,TGTGCCAGCAGCTTAAGGGACAGGCTGGTCTATGGCTACACCTTC
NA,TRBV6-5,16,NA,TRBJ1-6,CASSYSGALLNSPLHF,TGTGCCAGCAGTTACTCTGGCGCACTACTTAATTCACCCCTCCACTTT
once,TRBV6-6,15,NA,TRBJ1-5,CASSARGSSNQPQHF,TGTGCCAGCAGTGCCCGGGGGTCTAGCAATCAGCCCCAGCATTTT
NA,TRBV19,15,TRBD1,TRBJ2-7,CASSVRGTGPREQYF,TGTGCCAGTAGCGTTAGAGGGACAGGCCCTCGCGAGCAGTACTTC
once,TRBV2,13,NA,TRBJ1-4,CASSGEGRRKLFF,TGTGCCAGCAGTGGAGAGGGCCGAAGAAAACTGTTTTTT
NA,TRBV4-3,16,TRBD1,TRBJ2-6,CASSPTGGTGANVLTF,TGCGCCAGCAGCCCGACAGGGGGGACTGGGGCCAACGTCCTGACTTTC
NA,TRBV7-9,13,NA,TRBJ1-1,CASSLWPGFEAFF,TGTGCCAGCAGCTTATGGCCGGGCTTTGAAGCTTTCTTT